This T cell receptor beta chain was obtained from a study of OX40 agonist ivuxolimab in advanced cancers. Study-level background: The patients received agonistic anti-OX40 (CD134) antibody ivuxolimab. One patient with hepatocellular carcinoma and two with cutaneous melanoma, three in all, had partial responses.

Comment on this clone: The target antigen is unknown.

Whole-study findings and limits: At 0.1 to 3.0 mg/kg, CD4+ and CD8+ blood T cells expanded clonally by week 6.

Data came from immunoSEQ multiplex PCR; TCRdb stores just in-frame clones and leaves some out. This sample has 81,000 or so clones, with 85% to 95% found just once. Specimen: CD4+ or CD8+ T cells sorted from blood, collected in a trial of the OX40 agonist ivuxolimab. The TCR sequence derives from an adult with an advanced solid tumor such as melanoma, head and neck, liver or kidney cancer.

In DNA form, the CDR3 reads TGTGCCAGCAGGGATATCGGGACTAGCGGGAGAGGCACAGATACGCAGTATTTT. It translates to CASRDIGTSGRGTDTQYF. This sequence joins TRBV7-6 and TRBJ2-3, with 14 bases that match TRBD2. Germline-derived CDR1 and CDR2 are SGHVS and FNYEAQ. The trim removed 6 bases at V and 1 base at J, leaving 9 bases unmatched. CDR3 length equals 18 residues.